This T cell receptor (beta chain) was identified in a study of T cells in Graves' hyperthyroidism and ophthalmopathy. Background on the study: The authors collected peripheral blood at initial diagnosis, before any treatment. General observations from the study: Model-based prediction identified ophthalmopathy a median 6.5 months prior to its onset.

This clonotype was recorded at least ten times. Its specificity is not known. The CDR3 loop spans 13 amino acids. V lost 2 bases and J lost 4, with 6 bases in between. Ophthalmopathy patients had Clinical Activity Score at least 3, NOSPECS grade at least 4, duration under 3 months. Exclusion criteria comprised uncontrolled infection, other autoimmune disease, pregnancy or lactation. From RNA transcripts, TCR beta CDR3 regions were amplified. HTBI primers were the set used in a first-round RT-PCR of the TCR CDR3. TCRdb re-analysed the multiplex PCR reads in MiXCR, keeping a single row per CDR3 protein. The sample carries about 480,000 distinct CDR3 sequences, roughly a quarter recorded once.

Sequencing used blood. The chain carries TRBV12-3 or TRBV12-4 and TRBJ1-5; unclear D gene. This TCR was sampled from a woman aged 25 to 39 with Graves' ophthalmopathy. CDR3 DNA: TGTGCCAGCAGTTTAAACGGGAATCAGCCCCAGCATTTT. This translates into CASSLNGNQPQHF.